The 27 T cell receptor beta chains presented below share a single source sample, sequenced in a study of sequential checkpoint blockade in melanoma. Noted treatment: randomized to nivolumab then ipilimumab (arm A) or the reverse (arm B). Repertoires were generated with immunoSEQ multiplex PCR, while TCRdb's copy carries only in-frame clones and drops some. The sample includes more than 30,000 clones, less than 90% of them seen just once. The source material was CD8+ T cells sorted from blood (inferred from file names), sampled from a patient given nivolumab and ipilimumab in sequence. The receptors were gathered from a human donor with melanoma.

The genes are TRBV5-6 and TRBJ2-3, with 10 bases identical to TRBD2. The ends lost 4 bases at V and 6 bases at J; junction bases unmatched: 11. CDR1 and CDR2 (germline): SGHDT, YYEEEE. This CDR3 region has 16 residues. The CDR3 DNA reads as TGTGCCAGCAGCCTGGAAGCGGGAGGGCCCTTGGATACGCAGTATTTT. Translation gives CASSLEAGGPLDTQYF.

The rearrangement joins TRBV7-8 to TRBJ2-3; 10 bases are shared with TRBD1. CDR1 is SGHVS, CDR2 FQNEAQ, per germline. The CDR3 is 15 residues long. V dropped 2 bases and J dropped 4; count of bases not matched to a gene: 3. CDR3: CASSLPGQGSDTQYF. Here the CDR3 DNA reads TGTGCCAGCAGCTTACCGGGACAGGGGTCAGATACGCAGTATTTT. Based on the CDR3 plus reference TRBV7-8 and TRBJ2-3, the full variable domain is GAGVSQSPRYKVAKRGQDVALRCDPISGHVSLFWYQQALGQGPEFLTYFQNEAQLDKSGLPSDRFFAERPEGSVSTLKIQRTQQEDSAVYLCASSLPGQGSDTQYFGPGTRLTVL.

The chain combines TRBV7-9 with TRBJ2-7; 8 positions agree with TRBD2. Germline lookup yields CDR1 SEHNR and CDR2 FQNEAQ (reference sequence). CDR3 length: 15 residues. V trimming: 5 bases; J trimming: 8 bases; junction bases outside the gene matches: 14. CDR3 DNA sequence: TGTGCCAGCAGCCACCGGGGACTAGGGTTCCGTAAGCAGTACTTC. Its translation is CASSHRGLGFRKQYF.

The genes are TRBV7-9 and TRBJ2-7; 15 bases are shared with TRBD2. With 6 bases clipped from V and 3 bases from J, the junction kept 3 bases outside the gene matches. The CDR3 covers 15 residues. CDR1 is SEHNR and CDR2 is FQNEAQ in the germline V gene (reference sequence). The CDR3 loop reads CASRGTSGRIYEQYF. CDR3 coding DNA: TGTGCCAGCAGGGGGACTAGCGGGAGGATCTACGAGCAGTACTTC.

The chain carries TRBV7-8 and TRBJ2-5; possible D gene TRBD2, 6 bases. The CDR3 is 15 residues long. Per the germline V gene, CDR1 is SGHVS and CDR2 is FQNEAQ. V was shortened by 5 bases and J by 5 bases, with 18 bases between the two germline ends. This chain's CDR3 is CASSPRLVVRETQYF. CDR3 nucleotides: TGTGCCAGCAGCCCCAGACTAGTAGTGAGGGAGACCCAGTACTTC.

This chain uses TRBV9 with TRBJ2-5; D call uncertain. The V end was cut by 1 base, the J end by 2 bases, with 6 bases between. Per germline, CDR1 SGDLS and CDR2 YYNGEE. The CDR3 has 13 residues. The CDR3 DNA reads TGTGCCAGCAGCGTACAAACTCAAGAGACCCAGTACTTC. Protein product: CASSVQTQETQYF. Complete variable domain (other parts from reference TRBV9 and TRBJ2-5): DSGVTQTPKHLITATGQRVTLRCSPRSGDLSVYWYQQSLDQGLQFLIQYYNGEERAKGNILERFSAQQFPDLHSELNLSSLELGDSALYFCASSVQTQETQYFGPGTRLLVL.

The chain is built from TRBV29-1 and TRBJ2-1, with D maybe TRBD1 (6 bases). Trimming pared 1 base from V and 7 bases from J, leaving 14 bases between. Germline-derived CDR1 and CDR2 are SQVTM and ANQGSEA. This CDR3 has 14 amino acids. Written as DNA, the CDR3 is TGCAGCGTTGAAGGGGGGACAAGGGGGAATGAGCAGTTCTTC. Its translation is CSVEGGTRGNEQFF.

This rearrangement joins TRBV19 to TRBJ2-7; 7 bases agree with TRBD1. Germline V lookup: CDR1 LNHDA, CDR2 SQIVND (reference sequence). V lost 3 bases to trimming and J lost 5 bases; unmatched junction nucleotides: 10. The CDR3 runs 15 residues. CDR3 coding DNA: TGTGCCAGTAGTATCCCGGGACAGAGATACCACGAGCAGTACTTC. Amino acids: CASSIPGQRYHEQYF.

The chain is built from TRBV2 and TRBJ1-2; no clear D gene. This CDR3 comprises 14 residues. V was cut by 7 bases and J by 0 bases, with 12 bases left in between. From germline, CDR1 is SNHLY and CDR2 FYNNEI. CDR3 region: CASTKREANYGYTF. CDR3 nucleotides: TGTGCCAGCACTAAGAGGGAAGCTAACTATGGCTACACCTTC. Variable domain in full (rest from reference TRBV2 and TRBJ1-2): EPEVTQTPSHQVTQMGQEVILRCVPISNHLYFYWYRQILGQKVEFLVSFYNNEISEKSEIFDDQFSVERPDGSNFTLKIRSTKLEDSAMYFCASTKREANYGYTFGSGTRLTVV.

This chain links TRBV6-4 with TRBJ2-5, with 10 bases aligning to TRBD1. The J call may be incorrect, as the DNA end agrees better with TRBJ2-7. The CDR3 loop spans 15 amino acids. Germline values: CDR1 MRHNA, CDR2 SNTAGT. As DNA, the CDR3 is TGTGCCAGCAGTGGTCGGACAGGGGGTGGCGACGAGCAGTACTTC. It codes for CASSGRTGGGDEQYF.

This chain joins TRBV4-1 and TRBJ1-5; weak D call: TRBD1 (6 bases). Germline values: CDR1 MGHRA, CDR2 YSYEKL. This CDR3 contains 17 residues. The ends were cut back, 1 base at V and 4 bases at J, with 17 bases in the middle. The CDR3 DNA follows: TGCGCCAGCAGCCAAGGGCCCCCGGCCAGGGGAAATCAGCCCCAGCATTTT. Protein: CASSQGPPARGNQPQHF.

This sequence joins TRBV10-3 and TRBJ1-4, with 7 nucleotides matching TRBD1. J lost 8 bases, V lost 5 bases, and 5 bases had no gene match. The CDR3 has 13 amino acids. From germline, CDR1 is ENHRY and CDR2 SYGVKD. The CDR3, as DNA: TGTGCCATCAGTACTGACAGGGAGGAAAAACTGTTTTTT. Translated, it gives CAISTDREEKLFF.

This clone is medium-sized by share. CDR3 bases: TGTGCCAGCAGCCCGGACATGGCGGTAGGCGAGCAGTACTTC. Translating gives CASSPDMAVGEQYF. V gene TRBV6-5 combines with J gene TRBJ2-7; perhaps TRBD1 as D (5 bases). V was shortened by 6 bases and J by 6 bases, with 18 bases between the two germline ends. CDR1 MNHEY and CDR2 SVGAGI come from the germline V gene. This CDR3 is built from 14 residues.

This clone was counted between two and nine times. This chain joins TRBV5-6 and TRBJ2-1, with 7 bases matching TRBD2. Germline values: CDR1 SGHDT, CDR2 YYEEEE. CDR3 size: 18 residues. V shed 4 bases and J 5 bases; nucleotides not matched to a gene: 18. The CDR3 coding sequence is TGTGCCAGCAGCACAGATTGGAGGGGCCTAGCGGTGAACAATGAGCAGTTCTTC. As protein: CASSTDWRGLAVNNEQFF.

V is TRBV2 and J is TRBJ2-5; 15 bases are a match to TRBD2. Germline V gene data show CDR1 as SNHLY and CDR2 as FYNNEI. This CDR3 comprises 16 residues. The junction had 7 bases not matched to a gene; V was cut back by 6 bases and J by 5 bases. The CDR3 DNA reads TGTGCCAGCAGGAGGACTAGCGGGGGGGCCTGGGAGACCCAGTACTTC. Its translation: CASRRTSGGAWETQYF.

This clone showed up just once. CDR3 region: CASSLGLAGLGETQYF. The CDR3 DNA sequence: TGTGCCAGCAGCTTGGGACTAGCGGGGCTCGGGGAGACCCAGTACTTC. The V and J genes are TRBV5-6 and TRBJ2-5, with 11 bases aligning to TRBD2. CDR1 and CDR2 (germline): SGHDT, YYEEEE. This CDR3 comprises 16 residues. The V and J ends lost 0 bases and 5 bases, in that order; junction bases with no gene match: 6.

This sequence joins TRBV28 and TRBJ2-5, with 8 positions matching TRBD2. V trimming: 4 bases; J trimming: 5 bases; junction bases outside the gene matches: 9. This CDR3 comprises 15 residues. Germline assignment: CDR1 MDHEN and CDR2 SYDVKM. This CDR3 is CASSWSGGGTETQYF. In DNA, the CDR3 is TGTGCCAGCAGTTGGAGCGGGGGCGGCACGGAGACCCAGTACTTC.

The V call is TRBV19, the J call TRBJ2-1; 8 nucleotides line up with TRBD2. The V gene's germline CDR1 is LNHDA and CDR2 SQIVND (reference sequence). Trimming took 5 bases from V and 0 from J; bases not matched to a gene: 3. This CDR3 spans 15 amino acids. The CDR3 nucleotides read TGTGCCAGTAGTTTAGCGGGGTACTCCTACAATGAGCAGTTCTTC. Translated, it gives CASSLAGYSYNEQFF.

This clone occurred once. The V gene is TRBV9, the J gene TRBJ2-1, with D unclear. CDR1 and CDR2 from the germline V gene are SGDLS and YYNGEE. V shed 0 bases and J shed 7 bases, with 8 bases lying between them. The CDR3 has 13 amino acids. CDR3 amino acids: CASSVVSVNEQFF. CDR3 DNA: TGTGCCAGCAGCGTAGTGTCGGTGAATGAGCAGTTCTTC.

The rearrangement joins TRBV4-3 to TRBJ2-7; 9 positions match TRBD2. Germline assignment: CDR1 LGHNA and CDR2 YSLEER. V trimming: 4 bases; J trimming: 5 bases; junction bases outside the gene matches: 6. The CDR3 is 14 amino acids. The CDR3, as DNA: TGCGCCAGCAGCCCCGGGACTAGCCATCACGAGCAGTACTTC. Translated, it gives CASSPGTSHHEQYF.

The rearrangement links TRBV5-8 to TRBJ2-5, with 10 bases fitting TRBD2. The CDR3 is made up of 16 amino acids. V shed 4 bases, J shed 0 bases, and the junction held 6 bases outside the gene matches. Germline loops: CDR1 SGHTS, CDR2 YDEGEE. The DNA for the CDR3 is TGTGCCAGCAGCCCCGGGCTAGCGGGGGACCAAGAGACCCAGTACTTC. This gives the protein CASSPGLAGDQETQYF.

The gene calls are TRBV11-2 and TRBJ2-1; D is perhaps TRBD2 (6 bases). Germline CDR1 is SGHAT and CDR2 is FQNNGV. The CDR3 loop spans 15 amino acids. V gave up 0 bases and J gave up 9 bases, with 15 bases separating them. CDR3 sequence: CASSLDHGSRGEQFF. Written as DNA, the CDR3 is TGTGCCAGCAGCTTAGATCACGGGAGCCGGGGTGAGCAGTTCTTC.

The chain carries TRBV4-3 and TRBJ2-3; D gene unclear. This CDR3 is built from 19 residues. The germline CDR1 and CDR2 sequences are LGHNA and YSLEER. Trimming removed 0 bases from V and 2 bases from J, with 21 bases in between. The chain's CDR3 is CASSQDPVGFESDTDTQYF. The CDR3 nucleotides read TGCGCCAGCAGCCAAGATCCGGTCGGGTTTGAGTCGGACACAGATACGCAGTATTTT.

This clone was counted once. V is TRBV29-1 and J is TRBJ2-3; a weak D match, TRBD2 (6 bases). Trimming pared 4 bases from V and 1 base from J, leaving 12 bases between. The CDR3 has 14 amino acids. Germline loops: CDR1 SQVTM, CDR2 ANQGSEA. Here the CDR3 reads CSVGVGEGTDTQYF. As DNA, the CDR3 is TGCAGCGTTGGGGTGGGGGAGGGCACAGATACGCAGTATTTT.

This chain uses TRBV5-1 with TRBJ2-5; a weak D match, TRBD1 (5 bases). The length of the CDR3 is 12 residues. Trimming shortened V by 5 bases and J by 5 bases, and 10 bases separated the two germline ends. Germline V gene sequence: CDR1 SGHRS, CDR2 YFSETQ. CDR3 sequence reads: CASRFSGETQYF. In DNA, the CDR3 is TGCGCCAGCAGATTCTCAGGGGAGACCCAGTACTTC.

This chain connects TRBV28 to TRBJ2-7; 8 bases align to TRBD1. The CDR3 totals 14 residues. The germline V gene encodes CDR1 MDHEN and CDR2 SYDVKM. Trimming cost V 5 bases and J 2 bases; bases outside gene matches: 5. For the CDR3, the DNA is TGTGCCAGCAGTCTCGGGACAGGCGCCTACGAGCAGTACTTC. Translation: CASSLGTGAYEQYF. Together with reference TRBV28 and TRBJ2-7, the CDR3 gives the full variable domain: DVKVTQSSRYLVKRTGEKVFLECVQDMDHENMFWYRQDPGLGLRLIYFSYDVKMKEKGDIPEGYSVSREKKERFSLILESASTNQTSMYLCASSLGTGAYEQYFGPGTRLTVT.

The rearrangement joins TRBV27 to TRBJ1-6, with TRBD1 identical over 8 bases. The ends lost 5 bases at V and 10 bases at J; junction bases unmatched: 7. The CDR3 length is 14 residues. CDR1 and CDR2 (germline): MNHEY, SMNVEV (reference sequence). The CDR3 loop reads CASSRQGLGSPLHF. CDR3 nucleotide sequence: TGTGCCAGCAGTAGACAGGGGCTAGGATCACCCCTCCACTTT.